The clone carrying this TCR beta chain was recorded many times. Antigen: not known. Trimming left V 1 base short and J 5 bases short, with 14 bases between. The CDR3 sequence is 15 residues long. Germline CDR1 and CDR2: MGHRA and YSYEKL. This record belongs to a study of T cells after yellow fever vaccination. Study summary: Preparing low-cell-number fractions relied on SMART-Seq v4 Ultra Low Input. Study-level points and caveats: Most primary-vaccination clones recurred post-booster (about 96% CD4, 88% CD8).

TCRdb re-called the 5' RACE reads with MiXCR, one entry per CDR3 protein. This table holds 200,000 to 250,000 distinct CDR3 sequences, approximately 3.3% found once. The V call is TRBV4-1, the J call TRBJ2-5; D possibly corresponds to TRBD1 (6 bases). Sample: CD4+ T cells sorted from PBMCs, taken 10 days after the yellow fever booster vaccination. The clonotype was recovered from a man aged 18 to 35 who received the YFV17D yellow fever vaccine. The CDR3 region has the DNA TGCGCCAGCAGCCAAGTAGGGACAACTAGGGAGACCCAGTACTTC. Protein: CASSQVGTTRETQYF.